The text below deals with one T cell receptor (beta chain). This sample was taken from a study of Ad26.COV2.S vaccination and SARS-CoV-2 variants. As for the study in general: Trial arm assignment for the donor was COV1001 Ad26.COV2.S. Intramuscular Ad26.COV2.S doses were given once or twice, 56 days apart.

Documented treatment: about 20 received Ad26.COV2.S at low or high dose, single or two shots; a few received placebo; per-sample allocation not given. On day 63 after the first injection, vaccine and placebo recipients gave samples. Whoever gave the sample was an adult aged 18-55 years in Boston. The data were produced by immunoSEQ multiplex PCR, yet TCRdb's version contains in-frame clones alone and is incomplete. The table lists roughly 680,000 clones, 89% of them singletons. V was trimmed by 6 bases and J by 2 bases, leaving 11 bases between them. CDR1 and CDR2 (germline): SQVTM, ANQGSEA. The CDR3 totals 13 residues.

This material consisted of peripheral blood, taken in a trial of Ad26.COV2.S vaccine versus placebo. The clonotype originates from a person between 18 and 65 years old who received the Ad26.COV2.S COVID-19 vaccine or a placebo. The chain employs TRBV29-1 and TRBJ2-1; TRBD2 is a possible D gene (5 bases). This chain's CDR3 is CSVSSGTYNEQFF. The CDR3 region has the DNA TGCAGCGTGAGTTCGGGGACCTACAATGAGCAGTTCTTC.